Listed here is a single T cell receptor beta chain. The treatment here: randomized to nivolumab then ipilimumab (arm A) or the reverse (arm B). Libraries were prepared by immunoSEQ multiplex PCR; TCRdb keeps only in-frame clonotypes and omits some of them. There are a few thousand clones in the sample; over 15% occur only once, and 21% lies in the top ten. Germline loops: CDR1 MNHGY, CDR2 SAAAGT. This CDR3 has 17 amino acids. V was clipped by 0 bases and J by 1 base, with 14 bases between them. The sample belongs to a study of sequential checkpoint blockade in melanoma. In the study overall: DNA from 91 pretreatment tumor samples underwent TCRβ immunosequencing.

The rearrangement links TRBV6-8 to TRBJ2-3, with D possibly being TRBD2 (6 bases). This TCR came from a human donor with melanoma. Sequenced material: tumor tissue (inferred from file names), taken from a patient given nivolumab and ipilimumab in sequence. CDR3 coding DNA: TGTGCCAGCAGTTACTCCCCTTGGGGGGAGGGCACAGATACGCAGTATTTT. As protein: CASSYSPWGEGTDTQYF.